This TCR beta chain appears in the sequencing data of a study of T cells in Graves' hyperthyroidism and ophthalmopathy (dated by TCRdb to the late 2010s). At the level of the whole study: Peripheral blood samples were taken at the time of initial diagnosis, prior to any treatment. TCR V-J signatures able to tell the groups apart were searched for in a discovery cohort of 90 to 100 patients, of whom around 43 had Graves' ophthalmopathy and around 58 had stable Graves' hyperthyroidism. Prospective prediction of ophthalmopathy was tested in an independent validation cohort of fewer than 20 hyperthyroidism patients and 17 patients who later progressed to ophthalmopathy. The 100 discovery patients were randomly divided into training and test sets at a 7:3 ratio. Thyroid tissue and blood T-cell repertoires from about six Graves' hyperthyroidism patients were also compared in the study. Once sampling was done, hyperthyroidism patients were given methimazole at a starting dose of 30 mg daily, whereas ophthalmopathy patients were given high-dose intravenous methylprednisolone. The paper describes TCR Vbeta CDR3 sequencing of 130 to 150 peripheral blood samples, made up of 43 ophthalmopathy patients, 70 to 75 hyperthyroidism patients and 17 progressor patients. The full study reports these points: In validation, the model predicted progression to ophthalmopathy a median of about 6.8 months before onset, with over 55% sensitivity and 72.22% specificity. No statistical method was used to set the sample size in advance, and investigators knew the group allocation. In cross-validation, a model built on a 13 V-J signature told ophthalmopathy apart from stable hyperthyroidism with 85% to 90% sensitivity and about 81% specificity, and in testing the same model reached 80%/75%. Most expanded thyroid clonotypes (frequency above 0.001) were also detected in blood, suggesting blood repertoires may reflect thyroid immune responses.

The TCR beta CDR3 regions were amplified from RNA transcripts. For the first round of RT-PCR on the TCR CDR3, the HTBI primer set was used together with the Qiagen OneStep RT-PCR kit. The libraries were constructed in a second round of multiplex PCR and then size-selected and purified. The libraries were sequenced on an Illumina HiSeq2000 using paired-end 100 bp reads. In the paper's pipeline: Raw data were processed with SOAPnuke, discarding reads with adapters, uncalled bases, mean Phred below 15, or no exact constant-primer or identifier match. COPE v1.2.5 was used to merge high-quality paired reads, and clonotypes were defined as unique nucleotide sequences. MiTCR v1.1 was used to align the clonotypes against IMGT TRBV, TRBD and TRBJ reference segments. The analysis was restricted to V-J combinations with a frequency above 0.0001, which together covered about 99% of the repertoires. A TCS score was defined as the ratio of F50 (clonal expansion) to E x V (chaos), with BLOSUM62-based TCRdist applied between CDR3 peptides within each V-J. Welch's t-statistics and random forest reduced fewer than 600 V-J features to 10 to 15, which were used in a naive Bayes classifier (R e1071). Using fastp at Q25 and MiXCR, TCRdb reprocessed the public reads and kept productive beta chains. All rows with the same CDR3 protein become a single entry with the most common DNA and genes. The V and J calls and clone size are TCRdb's, not the authors'. The sample table records 300,000 to 450,000 distinct CDR3 sequences; more than 12% of these occur just once. The ten largest account for less than 20% of the sample.

The CDR3 runs 15 amino acids, cysteine and phenylalanine included. Left in the record is the CDR3 DNA by itself, 45 bases read in frame from the first base. Looking up the germline V gene (reference sequence) yields CDR1 PRHDT and CDR2 FYEKMQ. The V end gives up 5 bases and the J end 5 bases, leaving 9 bases in the junction not matched to a gene. Ophthalmopathy patients had moderately to severely active disease, with a Clinical Activity Score of 3 or more, a NOSPECS grade of 4 or more, and a disease duration of less than 3 months. Patients with uncontrolled infections, other autoimmune diseases, pregnancy or lactation were excluded. Diagnoses were established on the basis of clinical symptoms, serum thyroxine and TRAb, thyroid ultrasound, and orbital computed tomography. PBMCs were separated from roughly 9.3 ml of fresh peripheral blood using Ficoll-Paque density gradient centrifugation. Total RNA was extracted with Trizol reagent, and quality was checked on an Agilent 2100 Bioanalyzer.

This clonotype has only a few counts. There is no known antigen for this receptor. Nothing much larger sits one base from this clone, and base qualities are not available. The sequenced sample consisted of blood. Rearrangement joined TRBV13 to TRBJ2-5, and 9 junctional nucleotides match TRBD2. The receptor was isolated from a young woman with Graves' ophthalmopathy. The CDR3 protein is CASSLRRGGGETQYF. The nucleotide sequence reads as follows: TGTGCCAGCAGCCTCCGGCGGGGGGGCGGGGAGACCCAGTACTTC.